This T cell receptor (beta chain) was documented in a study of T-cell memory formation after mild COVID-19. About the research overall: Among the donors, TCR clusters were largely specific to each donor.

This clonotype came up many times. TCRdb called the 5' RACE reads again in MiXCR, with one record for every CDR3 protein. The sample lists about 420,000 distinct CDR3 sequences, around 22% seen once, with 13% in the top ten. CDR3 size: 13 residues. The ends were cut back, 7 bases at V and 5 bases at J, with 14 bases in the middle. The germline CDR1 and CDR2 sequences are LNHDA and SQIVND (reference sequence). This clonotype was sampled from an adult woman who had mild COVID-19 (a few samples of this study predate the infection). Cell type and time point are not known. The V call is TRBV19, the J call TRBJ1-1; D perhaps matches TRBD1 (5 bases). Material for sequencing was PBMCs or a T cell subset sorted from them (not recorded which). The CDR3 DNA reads TGTGCCAGTACGGAATCCTGGGGGACTGAAGCTTTCTTT. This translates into CASTESWGTEAFF.